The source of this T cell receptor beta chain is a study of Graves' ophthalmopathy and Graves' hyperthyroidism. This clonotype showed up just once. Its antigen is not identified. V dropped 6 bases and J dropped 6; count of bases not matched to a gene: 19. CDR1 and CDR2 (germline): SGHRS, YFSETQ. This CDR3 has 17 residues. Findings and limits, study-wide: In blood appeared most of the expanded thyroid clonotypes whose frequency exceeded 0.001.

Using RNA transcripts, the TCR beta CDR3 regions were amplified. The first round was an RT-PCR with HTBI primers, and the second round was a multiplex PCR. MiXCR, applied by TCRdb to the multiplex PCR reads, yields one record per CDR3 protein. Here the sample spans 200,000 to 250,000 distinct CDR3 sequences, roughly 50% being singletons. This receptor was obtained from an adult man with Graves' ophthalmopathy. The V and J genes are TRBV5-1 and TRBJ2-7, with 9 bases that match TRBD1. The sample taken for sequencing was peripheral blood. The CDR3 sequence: CASINPYRDRVSPEQYF. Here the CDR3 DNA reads TGCGCCAGCATCAACCCCTACCGGGACAGGGTTTCCCCCGAGCAGTACTTC.